Given below is one TCR beta chain in context. The target of this receptor is not known. No base quality information exists; no much larger clone differs at one position. These data are taken from a study of Ad26.COV2.S vaccination and SARS-CoV-2 variants (dated by TCRdb to 2020 to 2022). About the full investigation: Donors in the vaccine arm were drawn from COV1001, a multicentre, randomized, double-blind, placebo-controlled phase I-IIa trial testing Ad26.COV2.S in healthy adults. Trial participants were randomized into five groups of five, in which low-dose or high-dose Ad26.COV2.S was given once or twice, or placebo was given on both occasions. A total of around 32 samples were included in the TCR-sequenced set, comprising around 20 Ad26.COV2.S vaccine recipients, 5 placebo recipients and 8 SARS-CoV-2 convalescent individuals. TCRbeta repertoire sequencing served as the tool for gauging how specific and how broad the SARS-CoV-2-reactive T cell receptors were following Ad26.COV2.S vaccination. Ad26.COV2.S was administered intramuscularly at a dose of 5x10^10 or 1x10^11 viral particles, either as one shot or as two shots given 56 days apart. Investigators did not know the trial group allocation while performing experiments and assessing outcomes. The investigation overall reported the following: Spike-specific TCR breadth was higher in Ad26.COV2.S recipients than in placebo recipients (P = 0.0014). Vaccine and placebo recipients had comparable non-spike TCR breadth, which fits with the vaccine containing only spike. The authors noted that total T cell responses may have been underestimated by the TCR breadth and depth analyses. After vaccination, substantial breadth of spike-specific CD8+ and CD4+ T cell responses was reported. The study was not powered to compare responses between vaccine doses or regimens.

The immunoSEQ Assay was the method used to sequence TCRbeta CDR3 regions. After extraction, genomic DNA underwent amplification by bias-controlled multiplex PCR, followed by high-throughput sequencing. Under the source paper's analysis protocol: To quantify the absolute abundance of every unique TCRbeta CDR3 region, sequences were collapsed and filtered. Usable DNA was measured by amplifying reference genes present in all nucleated cells, and TCRbeta template counts were normalized to that usable DNA to estimate T cell fraction. Repertoire TCRs were annotated as SARS-CoV-2-specific when V gene, CDR3 amino acid sequence and J gene were exactly matched to a known reactive TCR set. MIRA supplied the reference SARS-CoV-2 TCR set, which was filtered for enrichment in COVID-19-positive ImmuneCODE repertoires so that public or cross-reactive TCRs were removed. Using the MIRA antigens, annotated TCRs were further analysed by specific ORF or by position within an ORF. Breadth was defined as annotated unique rearrangements over total unique productive rearrangements; depth was the summed frequency of those rearrangements. TCR breadth was compared between groups using two-sided Wilcoxon rank-sum tests. TCRdb stores this immuneACCESS table with in-frame sequences only. Part of the clones is absent; in the studies checked, under half of the shortfall reflects unresolved V genes, and no reason is known for the rest. For V, J and clone size, that table is used; D and trimming come from the DNA. The sample data list 400,000 to 450,000 clones, and 80% to 95% of these were observed just once. 10% to 15% of the sample goes to the ten largest clones.

In light of the paper, this sample's treatment or condition label describes: 15 to 20 received Ad26.COV2.S at low or high dose, single or two shots; about five received placebo; per-sample allocation not given. Repertoires of vaccine and placebo recipients were sequenced from samples collected on day 63 after the first injection. In Cohort 1b, 25 to 30 adults aged 18-55 years were enrolled at a single site in Boston, USA, between 29 July and 7 August 2020. Ad26.COV2.S was a replication-incompetent adenovirus type 26 vector that expressed a prefusion-stabilized SARS-CoV-2 spike protein derived from the original Wuhan strain. The germline V gene yields SGHVS for CDR1 and FQNEAQ for CDR2. The cysteine opens and the phenylalanine closes a CDR3 of 17 amino acids. Kept here is only the CDR3 DNA, which spans 51 bases and is read in frame from base 1. V is cut back by 2 bases and J by 2 bases, with 10 bases in the junction unmatched.

This clonotype was obtained from a person between 18 and 60 years old who received the Ad26.COV2.S COVID-19 vaccine or a placebo. This specimen was peripheral blood, taken in a trial of Ad26.COV2.S vaccine versus placebo. The chain links TRBV7-8 with TRBJ1-2; 8 middle bases align to TRBD1. The CDR3 loop reads CASSLRVLRQGNYGYTF. The DNA sequence is given as TGTGCCAGCAGCTTAAGGGTCCTTAGACAGGGGAACTATGGCTACACCTTC.